This TCR beta chain was profiled in a study of monozygotic twins with inflammatory bowel disease. Findings of the study overall: Evidence failed to back one strong IBD-linked signal or clonotype. Lower TCRbeta diversity (inverse Simpson) was seen in IBD patients than in healthy co-twins.

The study subjected TCRalpha and TCRbeta cDNA to two nested PCRs of around 15 and 9 cycles. Using the 5' RACE reads, TCRdb records one entry per CDR3 protein without DNA. The sample includes nearly 450,000 distinct CDR3 sequences. On this clonotype itself: Its target is not known.

This receptor was taken from a human donor with ulcerative colitis or Crohn's disease, or a healthy co-twin of an affected twin (not recorded which). The source material was blood.

The CDR3: CASSYGRAEETQYF. The chain carries TRBV6-6 and TRBJ2-5; as DNA is missing, the TRBD2 call by TCRdb cannot be tested. CDR3 length: 14 amino acids. Germline loops: CDR1 MNHNY, CDR2 SVGAGI (reference sequence).